The following is a T cell receptor (beta chain) sequence with its context. This clone was counted between two and nine times. Its antigen is unknown. Qualities for individual bases were not recorded, and no much larger clone is one base off. The library was built by means of the immunoSEQ multiplex PCR assay. For the multiplex PCR, a mixture combining 60 forward primers for TCR Vbeta segments and 13 reverse primers for TCR Jbeta segments was used. The CDR3 region of rearranged TCR beta genes was amplified from genomic DNA by a multiplex PCR assay. The Illumina HiSeq System was used to sequence the amplified TCR beta libraries as 87-base-pair reads. The authors processed their data as follows. In a later analysis, 80 million or so unique TCR beta chains were counted across the 650 to 700 repertoires, and around 11 million of these chains were shared by at least two donors. A nearest-neighbor algorithm error-corrected the raw reads and collapsed the reads into unique sequences, merging closely related sequences to remove PCR and sequencing errors. CDR3 sequences were aligned to IMGT reference sequences to assign V, D and J gene segments. For a sequence to be retained, a match of at least six nucleotides was required to both a V gene segment and a J gene segment. Rearrangements were called productive when the CDR3 lacked stop codons and stayed in frame with V and J; all others were non-productive. Following IMGT convention, CDR3 was defined as the stretch from the second conserved V-encoded cysteine up to the conserved J-encoded phenylalanine. The earlier analysis of about 620 of the donors excluded sequences that lacked an unambiguous match to a single V gene segment. An earlier analysis of some 500 of the donors classified V segments as functional when productive rearrangements were above 56.7% and as segregating when the standard deviation between donors was above 5%. A statistical classification framework was built for diagnosing cytomegalovirus status from the catalog of TCR beta chain sequences. In a later analysis, TCR nucleotide sequences were compared against IMGT/GENE-DB human TR gene sequences so that V and J genes could be assigned. The TCRdist pipeline was used in a later analysis to assign CDR3 sequences and most-parsimonious VDJ recombination scenarios. In a later analysis, every TCR beta chain was defined by the combination of its CDR3 amino acid sequence and its V-gene family, and reads without a unique V-gene family were dropped. A later analysis removed 500 to 650 highly shared, low-generation-probability nucleotide sequences to deal with suspected cross-contamination and a sequencing artifact. In a later analysis, a clonal expansion index was calculated for each public chain from normalized within-repertoire ranks of inferred template counts. In a later analysis, generation probabilities were computed with a VDJ recombination model fitted to out-of-frame rearrangements, and the resulting probabilities were checked against IGoR. Hypergeometric tests were used in a later analysis to score TCR-TCR, TCR-HLA and TCR-CMV co-occurrence, with a repertoire-size bias correction applied to the TCR pairs. To estimate false discovery rates, a later analysis permuted the HLA or CMV assignments 20 times. In a later analysis, co-occurring TCRs were grouped with DBSCAN, and TCRdist sequence similarity was added when clustering was performed within HLA-allele-positive subsets. Co-occurrence clustering excluded repertoires with fewer than 30,000 or more than 120,000 public chains, plus five with anomalous nucleotide sharing. As stored in TCRdb, this immuneACCESS dataset retains in-frame rearrangements with V and J assigned. A fraction of the clones does not appear; measured against another copy, unresolved V genes explain less than half of the discrepancy, and the remainder lacks a known reason. Clone size and the V and J calls come from that table; the DNA yielded D and trimming. The sample table shows around 140,000 clones, and roughly 89% are seen once. The ten largest clonotypes hold around 5.2% of the sample.

This entry belongs to a study of cytomegalovirus exposure and HLA in healthy donors (TCRdb year 2017). The study in broad terms: An earlier analysis of under 600 of the donors reported 250 to 350 Gb of sequence data and 120 million or so unique TCR beta sequences from around 200 million T cells. An earlier analysis of 450 to 750 of the donors used high-throughput TCR beta sequencing to judge whether each TCR beta V gene segment behaved as functional or pseudogenic. Donor age, sex, ethnicity and CMV serostatus were compiled together with the repertoire data. About five DR-DQ haplotypes were treated as single units for association and clustering because of strong linkage in the cohort. In the later analysis, no new phenotypic data were used to find candidate immune exposures; instead, reliance was placed on TCR beta sequences and their occurrence across donors. HLA typing covered class I and class II loci at four-digit resolution. The study combined high-throughput TCR immunosequencing, statistical association of individual TCRs with disease status, and machine learning to predict cytomegalovirus infection status. All discovery cohort repertoires had been generated on a single sequencing platform. To study patterns of TCR occurrence, a later analysis re-analyzed previously published TCR beta repertoires from around 670 donors and added high-resolution HLA genotyping. The genetic ancestry cluster associated with self-reported Caucasian donors included over 65% of the 300 to 400 genotyped donors. The T cell repertoires of 666 subjects were profiled by immunosequencing and related to cytomegalovirus serostatus. The number of typed donors differed by locus: roughly 629-640 for A, B, C, DRB1 and DQB1; some 540 for DQA1; approximately 600 for DPA1; and roughly 490 for DPB1. The aim of the study was to test whether cataloging public T cell receptors could identify signatures of past pathogen exposure. A later genetic analysis took genome-wide SNP genotypes for about 65% of the roughly 670 donors and used that subset as a discovery cohort. On average, roughly 250,000 unique TCR beta nucleotide sequences were sequenced per donor among a few hundred genotyped donors of the cohort, with around 19% of those sequences being non-productive. Along with the approximately 620-subject first cohort, a separate validation cohort of over a hundred different subjects was used. Roughly 300 gigabases of sequencing data and some 85 million unique TCR sequences were included in an early release covering 550 to 650 HLA-typed donors. The full study reports these points: Correlated functional status among segregating V segments might be attributable to linkage disequilibrium, but an unknown experimental factor could not be ruled out. A later analysis found that TCR association rates varied across HLA loci, with DRB1 alleles showing the most associated TCRs and HLA-C alleles the fewest. For the cohort, immune exposure information was limited to CMV serostatus. Specific HLA alleles were associated with over 15,000 TCR beta sequences at a false discovery rate of 0.05 in a later analysis. Compared with the roughly 700-donor mean, donors in an Asian-associated ancestry cluster had fewer N-insertions in productive TCRs, according to a later genetic analysis. A later genetic analysis associated a missense DCLRE1C variant with V-gene and J-gene trimming of TCR beta chains, and an independent cohort replicated the association. When HLA alleles, especially DR and DQ, strongly co-occurred, TCR associations were difficult to assign to individual alleles. Because some donors lacked HLA typing at each locus, the association tests relied only on the typed subset. Most TCR sequences were observed very rarely across donors, whereas some public TCRs were present in many individuals. This cohort had only TCR beta chains sequenced, and the lack of alpha or paired-chain data limited which features could be detected. A later analysis reported that several top co-occurrence clusters appeared linked to parvovirus B19, influenza, CMV and Epstein-Barr virus. Some IMGT-functional V segments, including TRBV6-2 and TRBV6-3, could not be told apart with the 87-base-pair reads, so those segments were excluded. It was suggested by the authors that the approach could potentially be generalized to other disease states and immunological phenotypes. In a later analysis, most CMV-associated TCR beta chains were found to appear HLA-restricted, with HLA associations seemingly driven largely by CMV exposure. In a later analysis, HLA-associated TCR beta chains were found to be more clonally expanded and to have lower generation probabilities than equally common non-associated chains. In an earlier analysis of several hundred of the donors, most TCR beta V segments were observed in productive rearrangements about 87% or about 30% of the time, broadly matching IMGT annotations. The classifier was reported to diagnose cytomegalovirus status with high specificity and sensitivity in both the original and validation cohorts. The earlier analysis of some 560 of the donors excluded about 16 rarely observed V segments, including chromosome 9 orphons, because counts were too low. The study listed 150 to 200 TCR beta chains as associated with cytomegalovirus. A further reported finding was that TCR beta sequences accurately predicted the HLA-A and HLA-B alleles for most subjects in the first cohort. Presence/absence analyses assumed roughly uniform sequencing depth across donors, an assumption that may not hold. In vitro tests confirmed that three of the cytomegalovirus-associated TCR beta chains recognize cytomegalovirus antigens. A group of highly shared sequence variants was considered likely to be a technical artifact of the sequencing pipeline.

The cohort was made up of 500 to 800 healthy bone marrow donors. All cohort members were sampled while nominally healthy, although unrecorded immune exposures were likely present. The donor tested CMV seronegative and was one of the 352 seronegative cohort members. A peripheral blood sample was provided by each donor, and peripheral blood mononuclear cells were used for TCR beta sequencing. Genomic DNA was extracted from the blood cell samples with the Qiagen DNeasy Blood Extraction Kit. The CDR3 holds 14 amino acids from the cysteine to the phenylalanine. Only the CDR3 DNA is retained, 42 bases long and in frame from the first base. Trimming takes 8 bases off V and 5 bases off J; junction bases not matched to a gene: 8. CDR1 and CDR2, looked up from the germline V gene, are SGHNT and YENEEA.

Sequenced: PBMCs. The V and J genes are TRBV11-3 and TRBJ2-2, and 7 junctional nucleotides match TRBD1. This receptor was taken from a woman aged 25 to 39 in good health and CMV-seronegative. The CDR3 region has the sequence CASRDSLVTGELFF. The DNA sequence is given as TGTGCCAGCCGGGACAGCCTCGTAACCGGGGAGCTGTTTTTT.